The rows below give T cell receptor beta chains drawn from one sample of a study of blood T cell repertoires in COVID-19. Assay used: immunoSEQ multiplex PCR; TCRdb lists only in-frame clones, some missing. The repertoire consists of around 50,000 clones, with 88% occurring once and the leading ten covering over 7.5%. The sample was peripheral blood. These receptors were obtained from a man over 45 with active COVID-19. CDR3s include the opening cysteine and the closing phenylalanine or tryptophan. The D gene is left open where the match is weak. Clone size, where shown, is once, few, many, or a class for clones that have expanded.

NA,TRBJ2-3,TRBD2,TRBV27,TGTGCCAGCTCATCGGGACTAGCATCAGATACGCAGTATTTT,CASSSGLASDTQYF
NA,TRBJ2-7,NA,TRBV27,TGTGCCAGCAGTCTACCGGGATCCGATAGTCACGAGCAGTACTTC,CASSLPGSDSHEQYF
NA,TRBJ1-1,NA,TRBV28,TGTGCCAGCAGTTTACGGGGTTCTGAAGCTTTCTTT,CASSLRGSEAFF
once,TRBJ1-1,TRBD1,TRBV6-5,TGTGCCAGCAGTAACAGGGGAGAGAACACTGAAGCTTTCTTT,CASSNRGENTEAFF
NA,TRBJ2-5,NA,TRBV11-2,TGTGCCAGCAGCCTATCCCGGGGTGCGGAGACCCAGTACTTC,CASSLSRGAETQYF
NA,TRBJ2-7,TRBD1,TRBV15,TGTGCCACCAGCAGGGACAGGGGCTCCTACGAGCAGTACTTC,CATSRDRGSYEQYF
NA,TRBJ2-1,NA,TRBV24-1,TGTGCCACCAGTGATTTCCCTAGTGGTTCCTACAATGAGCAGTTCTTC,CATSDFPSGSYNEQFF
NA,TRBJ2-2,NA,TRBV5-4,TGTGCCAGCAGCTCCCAGGGTGCCGGGGAGCTGTTTTTT,CASSSQGAGELFF
NA,TRBJ2-3,TRBD2,TRBV5-1,TGCGCCAGCAGCGCGGGAGTCACAGATACGCAGTATTTT,CASSAGVTDTQYF
NA,TRBJ2-5,TRBD2,TRBV5-1,TGCGCCAGCAGCCTTCTCCTAGCGGGGGAGGAGGAGACCCAGTACTTC,CASSLLLAGEEETQYF
NA,TRBJ2-7,NA,TRBV27,TGTGCCAGCAGAACTCCCAGGGCCTACGAGCAGTACTTC,CASRTPRAYEQYF
NA,TRBJ2-1,NA,TRBV20-1,TGCAGTGCCAGTCAGGGGTCAAACTACAATGAGCAGTTCTTC,CSASQGSNYNEQFF
NA,TRBJ2-7,NA,TRBV30,TGTGCCTGGAGTGTTAGAAGGACACCCGAGCAGTACTTC,CAWSVRRTPEQYF
NA,TRBJ2-1,NA,TRBV4-1,TGCGCCAGCAGCCAACGGGCGGGAACGGTTTACAATGAGCAGTTCTTC,CASSQRAGTVYNEQFF
NA,TRBJ2-5,TRBD1,TRBV10-1,TGCGCCAGCAGTGAATCTCGAACAGGGGCAGGAGAGACCCAGTACTTC,CASSESRTGAGETQYF
once,TRBJ2-1,TRBD2,TRBV4-3,TGCGCCAGCAGCCAAGATCACGGTAGCGGGAGGGCGGGTGAGCAGTTCTTC,CASSQDHGSGRAGEQFF
NA,TRBJ1-4,NA,TRBV14,TGTGCCAGCAGCGAAACCCTACCTGAAAAACTGTTTTTT,CASSETLPEKLFF
NA,TRBJ2-5,NA,TRBV15,TGTGCCACCAGCAGAGAACGGAGTGGGACCCAGTACTTC,CATSRERSGTQYF
NA,TRBJ2-1,NA,TRBV12-3/TRBV12-4,TGTGCCAGCAGTTTGGGCAGGGGATTCGAGCAGTTCTTC,CASSLGRGFEQFF
once,TRBJ1-2,NA,TRBV6-5,TGTGCCAGCAGGACAGTTTCATATGGCTACACCTTC,CASRTVSYGYTF
NA,TRBJ2-3,TRBD1,TRBV13,TGTGCCAGCAGCACCGGGACAGGGAGGGATACGCAGTATTTT,CASSTGTGRDTQYF
NA,TRBJ2-7,NA,TRBV6-5,TGTGCCAGCACCCCTCCTGGTGGAGCAGCTTACGAGCAGTACTTC,CASTPPGGAAYEQYF
few,TRBJ2-7,TRBD2,TRBV7-2,TGTGCCAGCAGCTTAGCCGGGACTAGCGGGGGGGAAGCCTACGAGCAGTACTTC,CASSLAGTSGGEAYEQYF
NA,TRBJ2-7,NA,TRBV19,TGTGCCAGTAGTAACGGTCCCGAGCAGTACTTC,CASSNGPEQYF
NA,TRBJ2-5,TRBD1,TRBV7-3,TGTGCCAGCAGCCTCACCGGGACAGGGGCGTATGGGGAGACCCAGTACTTC,CASSLTGTGAYGETQYF
NA,TRBJ1-5,NA,TRBV27,TGTGCCAGCAGTTTCATAGGACGGGGAAGCAATCAGCCCCAGCATTTT,CASSFIGRGSNQPQHF
NA,TRBJ2-7,TRBD2,TRBV5-6,TGTGCCAGCAGCTTGGAAGCGGGAGCCCGATACGAGCAGTACTTC,CASSLEAGARYEQYF
NA,TRBJ1-2,TRBD1,TRBV9,TGTGCCAGCACCAGGGACAGGGACCGGGGCTACACCTTC,CASTRDRDRGYTF
NA,TRBJ2-7,TRBD2,TRBV6-5,TGTGCCAGCAGTTACCTGACTAGCGGGAGTTACGAGCAGTACTTC,CASSYLTSGSYEQYF
NA,TRBJ1-4,NA,TRBV7-8,TGTGCCAGCAGCTTAATCGCGGCTAATGAAAAACTGTTTTTT,CASSLIAANEKLFF
NA,TRBJ2-3,TRBD2,TRBV7-9,TGTGCCAGCAGCTTAACTAGCGGGGGAACCGGGGATACGCAGTATTTT,CASSLTSGGTGDTQYF
NA,TRBJ2-3,TRBD2,TRBV7-9,TGTGCCAGCAGCTATAGCGGGGGTACAGATACGCAGTATTTT,CASSYSGGTDTQYF
NA,TRBJ1-2,NA,TRBV6-5,TGTGCCAGCAGTAGACTGTCCAGGGGTGGGGGCTACACCTTC,CASSRLSRGGGYTF
NA,TRBJ2-5,TRBD2,TRBV19,TGTGCCAGTAGTTCTAGCGGGGGGGCCGTTTTGGAAGAGACCCAGTACTTC,CASSSSGGAVLEETQYF
NA,TRBJ2-3,NA,TRBV6-6,TGTGCCAGCAGTTATCTAGGCACAGATACGCAGTATTTT,CASSYLGTDTQYF
NA,TRBJ2-3,TRBD2,TRBV10-3,TGTGCCATCAGTGAGTATTCGGCTAGCGGGAGGGCCAACGCAGATACGCAGTATTTT,CAISEYSASGRANADTQYF
NA,TRBJ1-6,NA,TRBV5-1,TGCGCCAGCAGCCTCCTAGGACAGAACGATTCACCCCTCCACTTT,CASSLLGQNDSPLHF
NA,TRBJ2-1,NA,TRBV5-1,TGCGCCAGCGCCCGGGAACCCTACCCCAATGAGCAGTTCTTC,CASAREPYPNEQFF
NA,TRBJ1-6,NA,TRBV5-1,TGCGCCAGCAGCTTGAAAGGGGTGGGATCACCCCTCCACTTT,CASSLKGVGSPLHF
NA,TRBJ2-1,TRBD1,TRBV7-7,TGTGCCAGCAGTAACAACAGGGGGCTAGACAATGAGCAGTTCTTC,CASSNNRGLDNEQFF
NA,TRBJ2-3,TRBD2,TRBV3-1/TRBV3-2,TGTGCCAGCGCAGACCCTTGGCCGGGAGGTCGAGCAGATACGCAGTATTTT,CASADPWPGGRADTQYF
NA,TRBJ1-5,TRBD1,TRBV20-1,TGCAGTGCTAGTGGGGGGACAGATCAGCCCCAGCATTTT,CSASGGTDQPQHF
NA,TRBJ2-7,NA,TRBV28,TGTGCCAGCAGTTTAAGAGGTCCCCCGTACGAGCAGTACTTC,CASSLRGPPYEQYF
NA,TRBJ2-1,TRBD2,TRBV10-1,TGCGCCAGCAGGACTAGCGGGACCGGTAATGAGCAGTTCTTC,CASRTSGTGNEQFF
NA,TRBJ2-7,TRBD1,TRBV12-5,TGTGCTAGTGGTTCATACGAACAGGGGCGCGGTGGTATGGAGCAGTACTTC,CASGSYEQGRGGMEQYF
NA,TRBJ1-1,NA,TRBV18,TGTGCCAGCTCACTGGGGGGTAACACTGAAGCTTTCTTT,CASSLGGNTEAFF
NA,TRBJ2-2,NA,TRBV7-9,TGTGCCAGCAGCATCGGGACTTGGAACACCGGGGAGCTGTTTTTT,CASSIGTWNTGELFF